This TCR beta chain was documented in a study of tumor-infiltrating lymphocytes in primary liver carcinoma. Study context: The study enrolled male and female patients aged 30 to 69 years. Study-wide results and caveats: The top-250-clone fraction was significantly higher in tumors than in blood (p = 0.039).

A constant-region primer primed TCR beta cDNA synthesis from roughly 520 ng of total RNA. TCR beta libraries came from three nested multiplex PCR rounds using slightly modified ARM-PCR. Researchers ran the first two PCR rounds for roughly 10 cycles each with TRBV1-TRBV30 forward primers and a C-beta reverse primer. Each CDR3 protein is one row after TCRdb ran MiXCR on the multiplex PCR reads. In the table there are 320,000 or so distinct CDR3 sequences, more than 55% of which are singletons. This clonotype was seen ten or more times. Its antigen is unknown. J gave up 0 bases and V 3 bases, and 6 bases lay outside the gene matches. CDR1 and CDR2 from the germline V gene are SQVTM and ANQGSEA. The CDR3 sequence is 15 residues long. Blood RNA came from unsorted whole blood; germline DNA was also extracted. These patients lived with chronic HBV infection and had never been treated.

The sample taken for sequencing was peripheral blood. The chain carries TRBV29-1 and TRBJ2-7, with 9 bases lining up with TRBD1. This clonotype originated in a man aged 40-49 years with primary liver carcinoma and hepatitis B virus infection. The CDR3 nucleotides are TGCAGCGTTGATGAACCGGGACAGGGCTCCTACGAGCAGTACTTC. It translates to CSVDEPGQGSYEQYF.